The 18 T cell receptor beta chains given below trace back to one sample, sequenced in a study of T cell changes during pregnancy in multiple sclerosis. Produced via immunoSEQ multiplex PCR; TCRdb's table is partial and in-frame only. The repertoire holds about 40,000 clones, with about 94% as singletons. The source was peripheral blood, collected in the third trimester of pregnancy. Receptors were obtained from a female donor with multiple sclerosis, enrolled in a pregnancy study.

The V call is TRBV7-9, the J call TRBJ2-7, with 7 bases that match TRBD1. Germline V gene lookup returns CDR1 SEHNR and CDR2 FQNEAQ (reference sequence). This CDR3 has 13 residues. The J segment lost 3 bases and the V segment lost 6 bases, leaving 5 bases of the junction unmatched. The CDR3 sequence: CASSPGTDYEQYF. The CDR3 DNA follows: TGTGCCAGCAGTCCCGGGACAGACTACGAGCAGTACTTC. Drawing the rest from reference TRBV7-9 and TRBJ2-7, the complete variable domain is DTGVSQNPRHKITKRGQNVTFRCDPISEHNRLYWYRQTLGQGPEFLTYFQNEAQLEKSRLLSDRFSAERPKGSFSTLEIQRTEQGDSAMYLCASSPGTDYEQYFGPGTRLTVT.

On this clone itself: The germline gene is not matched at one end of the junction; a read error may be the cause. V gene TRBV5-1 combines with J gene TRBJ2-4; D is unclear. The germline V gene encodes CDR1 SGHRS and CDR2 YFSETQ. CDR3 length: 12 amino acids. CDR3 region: CASSFNRGIRYF. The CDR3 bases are TGCGCCAGCAGCTTTAATCGCGGAATTCGGTACTTC. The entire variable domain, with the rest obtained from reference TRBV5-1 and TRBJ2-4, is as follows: KAGVTQTPRYLIKTRGQQVTLSCSPISGHRSVSWYQQTPGQGLQFLFEYFSETQRNKGNFPGRFSGRQFSNSRSEMNVSTLELGDSALYLCASSFNRGIRYFGAGTRLSVL.

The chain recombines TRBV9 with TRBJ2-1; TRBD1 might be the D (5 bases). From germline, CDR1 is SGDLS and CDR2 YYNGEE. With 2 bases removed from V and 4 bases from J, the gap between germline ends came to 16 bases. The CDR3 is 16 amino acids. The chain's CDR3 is CASSVAPTDRYNEQFF. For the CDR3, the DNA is TGTGCCAGCAGCGTTGCCCCGACAGATAGGTACAATGAGCAGTTCTTC.

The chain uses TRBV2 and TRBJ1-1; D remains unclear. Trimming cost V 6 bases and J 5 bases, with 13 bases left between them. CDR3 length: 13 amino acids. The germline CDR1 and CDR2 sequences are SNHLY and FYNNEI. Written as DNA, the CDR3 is TGTGCCAGCAGAGATCAGGAGGATACTGAAGCTTTCTTT. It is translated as CASRDQEDTEAFF.

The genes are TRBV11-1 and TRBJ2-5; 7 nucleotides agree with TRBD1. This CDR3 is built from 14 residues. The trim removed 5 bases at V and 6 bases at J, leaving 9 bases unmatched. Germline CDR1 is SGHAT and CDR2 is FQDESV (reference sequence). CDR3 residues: CASSDYRGLKTQYF. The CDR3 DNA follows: TGTGCCAGCAGCGATTACAGGGGTTTAAAGACCCAGTACTTC.

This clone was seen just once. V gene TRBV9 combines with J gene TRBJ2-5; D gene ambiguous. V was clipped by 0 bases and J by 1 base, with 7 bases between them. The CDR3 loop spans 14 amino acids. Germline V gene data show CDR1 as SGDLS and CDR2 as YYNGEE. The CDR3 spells CASSVVGVQETQYF. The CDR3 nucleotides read TGTGCCAGCAGCGTAGTTGGAGTCCAAGAGACCCAGTACTTC.

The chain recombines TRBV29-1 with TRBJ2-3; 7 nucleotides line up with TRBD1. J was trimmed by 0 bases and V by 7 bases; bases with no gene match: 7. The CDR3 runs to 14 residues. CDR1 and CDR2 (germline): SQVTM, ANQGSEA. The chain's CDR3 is CSATGVTSTDTQYF. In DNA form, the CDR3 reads TGCAGCGCCACAGGGGTCACTAGCACAGATACGCAGTATTTT.

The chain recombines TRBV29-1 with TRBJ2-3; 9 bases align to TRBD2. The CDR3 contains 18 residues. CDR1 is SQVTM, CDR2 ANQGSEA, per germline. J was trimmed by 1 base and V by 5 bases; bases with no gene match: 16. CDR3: CSVRGASGKPGGTDTQYF. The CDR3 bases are TGCAGCGTTAGGGGAGCTAGCGGGAAACCGGGGGGCACAGATACGCAGTATTTT.

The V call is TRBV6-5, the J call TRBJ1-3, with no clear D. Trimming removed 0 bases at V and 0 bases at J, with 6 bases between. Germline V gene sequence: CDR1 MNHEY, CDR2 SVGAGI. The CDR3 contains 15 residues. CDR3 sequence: CASSYSSGSGNTIYF. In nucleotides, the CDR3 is TGTGCCAGCAGTTACTCGTCGGGCTCTGGAAACACCATATATTTT.

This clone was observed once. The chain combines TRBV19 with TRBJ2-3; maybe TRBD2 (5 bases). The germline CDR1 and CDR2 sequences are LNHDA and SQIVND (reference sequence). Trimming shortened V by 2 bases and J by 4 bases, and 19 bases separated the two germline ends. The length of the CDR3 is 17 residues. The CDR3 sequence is CASSITAPSRAPDTQYF. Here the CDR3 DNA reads TGTGCCAGTAGTATAACGGCTCCTAGCCGGGCCCCAGATACGCAGTATTTT.

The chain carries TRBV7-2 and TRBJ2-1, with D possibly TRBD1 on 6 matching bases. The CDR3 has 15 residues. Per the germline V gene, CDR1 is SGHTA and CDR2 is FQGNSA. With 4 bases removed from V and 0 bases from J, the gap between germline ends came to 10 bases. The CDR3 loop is CASSSRGASYNEQFF. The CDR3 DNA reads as TGTGCCAGCAGCTCCAGGGGAGCCTCCTACAATGAGCAGTTCTTC. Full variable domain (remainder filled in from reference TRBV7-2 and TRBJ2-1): GAGVSQSPSNKVTEKGKDVELRCDPISGHTALYWYRQSLGQGLEFLIYFQGNSAPDKSGLPSDRFSAERTGGSVSTLTIQRTQQEDSAVYLCASSSRGASYNEQFFGPGTRLTVL.

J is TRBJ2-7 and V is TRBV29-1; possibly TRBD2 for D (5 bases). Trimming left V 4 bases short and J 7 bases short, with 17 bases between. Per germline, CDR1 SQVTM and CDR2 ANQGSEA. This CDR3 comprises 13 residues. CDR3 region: CSVVRLLPGEQYF. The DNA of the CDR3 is TGCAGCGTTGTGAGGCTACTACCGGGAGAGCAGTACTTC.

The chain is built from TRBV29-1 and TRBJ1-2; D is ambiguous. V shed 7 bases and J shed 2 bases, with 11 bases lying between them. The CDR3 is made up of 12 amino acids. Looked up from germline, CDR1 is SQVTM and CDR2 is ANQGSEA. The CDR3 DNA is TGCAGCGCAACCACAGAAAACTATGGCTACACCTTC. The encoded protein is CSATTENYGYTF.

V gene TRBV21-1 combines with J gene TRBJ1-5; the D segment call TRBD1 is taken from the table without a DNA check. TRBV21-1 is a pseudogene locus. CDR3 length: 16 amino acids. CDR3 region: CASSYRTEPRDQPQHF. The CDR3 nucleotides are TGTGCCAGCAGCTATCGGACAGAGCCGAGGGATCAGCCCCAGCATTTT.

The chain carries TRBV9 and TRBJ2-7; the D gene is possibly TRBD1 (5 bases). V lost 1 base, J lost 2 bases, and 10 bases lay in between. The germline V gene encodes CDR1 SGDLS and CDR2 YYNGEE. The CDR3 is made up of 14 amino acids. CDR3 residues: CASSVRGGTYEQYF. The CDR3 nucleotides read TGTGCCAGCAGCGTAAGGGGCGGAACCTACGAGCAGTACTTC.

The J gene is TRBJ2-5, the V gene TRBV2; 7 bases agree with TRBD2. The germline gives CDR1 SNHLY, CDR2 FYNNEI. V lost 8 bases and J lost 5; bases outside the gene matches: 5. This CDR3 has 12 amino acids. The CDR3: CASRGVRETQYF. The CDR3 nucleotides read TGTGCCAGCCGGGGGGTACGGGAGACCCAGTACTTC.

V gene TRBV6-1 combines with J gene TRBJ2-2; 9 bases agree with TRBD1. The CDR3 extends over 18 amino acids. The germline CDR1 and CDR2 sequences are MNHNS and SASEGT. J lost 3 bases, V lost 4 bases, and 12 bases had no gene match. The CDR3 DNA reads TGTGCCAGCAGTGCCTCCCGGGACAGGGCGTTTTACACCGGGGAGCTGTTTTTT. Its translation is CASSASRDRAFYTGELFF.

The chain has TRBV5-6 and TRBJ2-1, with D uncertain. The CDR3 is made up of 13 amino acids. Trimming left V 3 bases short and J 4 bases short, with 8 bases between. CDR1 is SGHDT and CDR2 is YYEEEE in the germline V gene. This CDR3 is CASSSPLYNEQFF. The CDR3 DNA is TGTGCCAGCAGCTCTCCCCTTTACAATGAGCAGTTCTTC.